These T cell receptor beta chains were read from a single sample in a study of Ad26.COV2.S vaccination and SARS-CoV-2 variants. TCRdb keeps only in-frame clones here, not all; method: immunoSEQ multiplex PCR. This repertoire shows 300,000 to 350,000 clones, about 85% found once; its top ten account for 5.5% to 7%. The sequencing here drew on peripheral blood, taken in a trial of Ad26.COV2.S vaccine versus placebo. The receptors stem from a person between 18 and 65 years old who received the Ad26.COV2.S COVID-19 vaccine or a placebo. CDR3s include the opening cysteine and the closing phenylalanine or tryptophan. Fields, in order: CDR3 DNA, CDR3 protein, clone size, J gene, D gene, V gene. The D gene is left open where the match is weak. Some rows have no size entry. The others give once, few or many, or a class for an expanded clone.

TGTGCCAGCAGCTTTGGAACCGACCCTTACAATGAGCAGTTCTTC	CASSFGTDPYNEQFF	NA	TRBJ2-1	NA	TRBV5-4
TGTGCCAGCAGCTTAAGACAGGGCGGACTCAGCTCCTACAATGAGCAGTTCTTC	CASSLRQGGLSSYNEQFF	NA	TRBJ2-1	TRBD1	TRBV11-3
TGTGCCAGCAGTTTTCGGAGCAATCAGCCCCAGCATTTT	CASSFRSNQPQHF	NA	TRBJ1-5	NA	TRBV6-6
TGCAGCGCCCTCGGACAGAACTATGGCTACACCTTC	CSALGQNYGYTF	NA	TRBJ1-2	NA	TRBV29-1
TGTGCCACAGGGCAGGGGACCTACACAGATACGCAGTATTTT	CATGQGTYTDTQYF	NA	TRBJ2-3	NA	TRBV19
TGCGCCAGCAGCTTCATCCCGGACAGGGAAGAGACCCAGTACTTC	CASSFIPDREETQYF	NA	TRBJ2-5	TRBD1	TRBV5-1
TGTGCCAGCAGTGATACACCGGGACAGGGGAACGGGTGGACTGAAGCTTTCTTT	CASSDTPGQGNGWTEAFF	NA	TRBJ1-1	TRBD1	TRBV6-1
TGTGCCTGGAGACAAATAGGGATGAACACTGAAGCTTTCTTT	CAWRQIGMNTEAFF	NA	TRBJ1-1	NA	TRBV30
TGTGCCAGCAGGGAAGAACTAGCGGGGATGACGCAGTATTTT	CASREELAGMTQYF	NA	TRBJ2-3	TRBD2	TRBV27
TGCGCCAGCAGCCAAGAGGCGGTTGTGCAGAACTACGAGCAGTACTTC	CASSQEAVVQNYEQYF	NA	TRBJ2-7	NA	TRBV4-3
TGTGCCATCACCGGGACGGGCTACGAGCAGTACTTC	CAITGTGYEQYF	NA	TRBJ2-7	NA	TRBV10-3
TGCGCCAGCAGTCAATTCAGGAGTTTGGCCTCTGGAAACACCATATATTTT	CASSQFRSLASGNTIYF	NA	TRBJ1-3	NA	TRBV23-1
TGTGCCAGCAGCGCTCTCACGGACAGCTCCGCAGGGACGCAGTATTTT	CASSALTDSSAGTQYF	NA	TRBJ2-3	NA	TRBV9
TGTGCCACCAGCAGAGATAGGGGGACGGCTATCTATGGCTACACCTTC	CATSRDRGTAIYGYTF	NA	TRBJ1-2	NA	TRBV15
TGTAGACGGGGGGTCAACACCGGGGAGCTGTTTTTT	CRRGVNTGELFF	once	TRBJ2-2	TRBD2	TRBV19
TGTGCCAGCAGCACGGGCGGTTATCAGCCCCAGCATTTT	CASSTGGYQPQHF	NA	TRBJ1-5	NA	TRBV7-2
TGTGCCAGCAGTTACTCGCGTGGTTCGAGATCTAGTGAAGCTTTCTTT	CASSYSRGSRSSEAFF	NA	TRBJ1-1	NA	TRBV6-6
TGTGCCAGCAGCTTAGTTTTGTACAATGAGCAGTTCTTC	CASSLVLYNEQFF	NA	TRBJ2-1	NA	TRBV7-2
TGTGCCACGGGCCCTTCGGACAATAACAATCAGCCCCAGCATTTT	CATGPSDNNNQPQHF	few	TRBJ1-5	NA	TRBV15
TGTGCCAGCGCCCCAGGCAGCGACTATGGCTACACCTTC	CASAPGSDYGYTF	NA	TRBJ1-2	NA	TRBV18
TGTGCCAGCACCTCGGGACTAGCGGGACTCGTCGAGCAGTACTTC	CASTSGLAGLVEQYF	NA	TRBJ2-7	TRBD2	TRBV28
TGTGCCAGCAGCTTGCGGGAGCAGGAGACCCAGTACTTC	CASSLREQETQYF	NA	TRBJ2-5	NA	TRBV5-6
TGTGCCAGCAGTAGCATCAGGATCTCCTACGAGCAGTACTTC	CASSSIRISYEQYF	NA	TRBJ2-7	NA	TRBV6-5
TGTGCCAGCACCCAGCTGGGGACAGGGGAAGAGACCCAGTACTTC	CASTQLGTGEETQYF	NA	TRBJ2-5	TRBD1	TRBV6-5
TGCGCCAGCCCGCCGAACGTAAACCAGCCCCAGCATTTT	CASPPNVNQPQHF	NA	TRBJ1-5	NA	TRBV23-1
TGCAGCGTTGAAGGACGAAGGGACGAGCAGTACTTC	CSVEGRRDEQYF	NA	TRBJ2-7	NA	TRBV29-1
TGTGCCAGCGGGACTAGCTCCTACGAGCAGTACTTC	CASGTSSYEQYF	NA	TRBJ2-7	TRBD2	TRBV2
TGTGCCAGTAGTTTGGGCAGGGAATACGAGCAGTACTTC	CASSLGREYEQYF	NA	TRBJ2-7	NA	TRBV19
TGTGCCTGGATTACACAGGGTTCTGGAAACACCATATATTTT	CAWITQGSGNTIYF	NA	TRBJ1-3	NA	TRBV30
TGTGCCAGCAGTTTTCCAGGGACCTCCTACGAGCAGTACTTC	CASSFPGTSYEQYF	NA	TRBJ2-7	NA	TRBV7-2
TGTGCCAGCAGTGGTGGGACGGGGCAAAGGAACACCATATATTTT	CASSGGTGQRNTIYF	NA	TRBJ1-3	NA	TRBV28
TGTGCCAGCAGCCTAACCACAGGGAGAGGAAACACCATATATTTT	CASSLTTGRGNTIYF	NA	TRBJ1-3	NA	TRBV7-2
TGTGCCACCCGGGGACTACCCAGCACAGATACGCAGTATTTT	CATRGLPSTDTQYF	NA	TRBJ2-3	TRBD2	TRBV3-1/TRBV3-2
TGCGCCAGCAGCCGCTTTACAGGGGAAAGCTCCTACGAGCAGTACTTC	CASSRFTGESSYEQYF	NA	TRBJ2-7	TRBD1	TRBV5-1
TGTGCCTCCGGGTTCGGGACAAATAGCAATCAGCCCCAGCATTTT	CASGFGTNSNQPQHF	NA	TRBJ1-5	NA	TRBV27
TGTGCCAGCAGTTTCGCAAGGGAACAAGAGACCCAGTACTTC	CASSFAREQETQYF	NA	TRBJ2-5	NA	TRBV28
TGTGCCATCAGTGAGTCTAGGGCGGTTGACAATGAGCAGTTCTTC	CAISESRAVDNEQFF	once	TRBJ2-1	NA	TRBV10-3
TGTGCCAGCAGCGTAGGGCAGGGTAGCGGGGGGGCCGGTGAGACCCAGTACTTC	CASSVGQGSGGAGETQYF	NA	TRBJ2-5	TRBD2	TRBV9
TGTGCCAGCAGTGAACCAGGGACCTGGGGCGAGCAGTACTTC	CASSEPGTWGEQYF	NA	TRBJ2-7	NA	TRBV25-1
TGTGCCAGCAGCTTAATTCAAGGGTACGAGCAGTACTTC	CASSLIQGYEQYF	NA	TRBJ2-7	NA	TRBV7-3
TGTGCCAGCTCACCATCACAGAACAATGAGCAGTTCTTC	CASSPSQNNEQFF	NA	TRBJ2-1	NA	TRBV18